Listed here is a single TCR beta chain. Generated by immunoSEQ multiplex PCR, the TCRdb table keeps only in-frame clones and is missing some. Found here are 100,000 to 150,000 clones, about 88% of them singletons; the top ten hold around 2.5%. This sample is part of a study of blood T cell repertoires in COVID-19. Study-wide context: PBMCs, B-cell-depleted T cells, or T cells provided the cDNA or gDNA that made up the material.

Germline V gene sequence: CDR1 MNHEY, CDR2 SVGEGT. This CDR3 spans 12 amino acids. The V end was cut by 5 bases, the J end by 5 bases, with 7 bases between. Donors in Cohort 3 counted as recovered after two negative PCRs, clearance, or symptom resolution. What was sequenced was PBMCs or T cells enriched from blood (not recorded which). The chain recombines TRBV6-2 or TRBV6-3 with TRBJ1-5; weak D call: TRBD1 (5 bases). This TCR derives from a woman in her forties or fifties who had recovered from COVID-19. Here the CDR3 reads CASSLGHQPQHF. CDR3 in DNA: TGTGCCAGCAGTCTGGGGCATCAGCCCCAGCATTTT.